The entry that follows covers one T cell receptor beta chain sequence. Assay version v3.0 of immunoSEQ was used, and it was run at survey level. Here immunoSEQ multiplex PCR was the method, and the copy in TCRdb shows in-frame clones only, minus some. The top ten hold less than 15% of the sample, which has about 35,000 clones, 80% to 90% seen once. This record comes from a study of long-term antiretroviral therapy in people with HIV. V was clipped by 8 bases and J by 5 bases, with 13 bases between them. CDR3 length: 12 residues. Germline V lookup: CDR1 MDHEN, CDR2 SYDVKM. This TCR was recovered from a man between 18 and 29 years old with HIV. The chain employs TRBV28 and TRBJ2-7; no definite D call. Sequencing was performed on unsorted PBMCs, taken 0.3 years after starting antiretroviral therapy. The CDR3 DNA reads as TGTGCCAGCCTTGGATTAAACGACGAGCAGTACTTC. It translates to CASLGLNDEQYF.